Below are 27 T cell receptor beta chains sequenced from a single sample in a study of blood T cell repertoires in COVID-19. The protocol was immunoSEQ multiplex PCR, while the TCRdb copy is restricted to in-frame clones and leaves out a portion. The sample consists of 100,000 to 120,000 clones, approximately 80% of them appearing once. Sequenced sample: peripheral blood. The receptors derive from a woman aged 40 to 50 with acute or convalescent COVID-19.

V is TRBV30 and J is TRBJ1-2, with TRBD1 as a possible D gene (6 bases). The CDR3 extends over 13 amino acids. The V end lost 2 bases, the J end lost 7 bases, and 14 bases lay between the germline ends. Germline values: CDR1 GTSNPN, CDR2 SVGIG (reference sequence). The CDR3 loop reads CAWSKGGFGGYTF. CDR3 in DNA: TGTGCCTGGAGTAAGGGGGGGTTTGGTGGCTACACCTTC.

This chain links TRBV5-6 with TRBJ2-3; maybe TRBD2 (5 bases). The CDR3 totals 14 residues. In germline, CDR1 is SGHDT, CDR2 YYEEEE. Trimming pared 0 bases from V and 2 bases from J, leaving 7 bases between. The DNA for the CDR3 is TGTGCCAGCAGCTTGGCTAGCCCCACAGATACGCAGTATTTT. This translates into CASSLASPTDTQYF.

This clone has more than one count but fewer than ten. The CDR3: CSASEGLAPAREQYF. The CDR3 nucleotides are TGCAGTGCTAGTGAGGGACTAGCGCCGGCTCGGGAGCAGTACTTC. The genes are TRBV20-1 and TRBJ2-7; TRBD2 matches at 10 bases. The CDR3 spans 15 residues. Trimming took 3 bases from V and 7 from J; bases not matched to a gene: 12. Germline-derived CDR1 and CDR2 are DFQATT and SNEGSKA (reference sequence).

The CDR3: CAISEGGLVNEQFF. DNA of the CDR3: TGTGCCATCAGTGAAGGGGGTTTGGTGAATGAGCAGTTCTTC. This rearrangement joins TRBV10-3 to TRBJ2-1, with D possibly being TRBD1 (6 bases). The CDR3 covers 14 residues. The V end was cut by 3 bases, the J end by 7 bases, with 13 bases between. Germline V gives CDR1 ENHRY, CDR2 SYGVKD.

The CDR3 nucleotides are TGTGCCAGCAGTCGTGGGAGGGGGTATGGGCAGTTCTTC. It codes for CASSRGRGYGQFF. V gene TRBV5-6 combines with J gene TRBJ2-1; maybe TRBD2 (7 bases). CDR1 is SGHDT, CDR2 YYEEEE, per germline. Trimming took 5 bases from V and 12 from J, leaving 18 bases between them. The CDR3 length is 13 residues.

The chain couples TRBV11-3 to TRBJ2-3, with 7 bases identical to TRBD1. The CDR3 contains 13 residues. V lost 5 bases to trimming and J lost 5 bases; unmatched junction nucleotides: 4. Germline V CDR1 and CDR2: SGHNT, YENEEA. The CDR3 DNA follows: TGTGCCAGCAGCAGAGGACAGGAAGATACGCAGTATTTT. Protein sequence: CASSRGQEDTQYF.

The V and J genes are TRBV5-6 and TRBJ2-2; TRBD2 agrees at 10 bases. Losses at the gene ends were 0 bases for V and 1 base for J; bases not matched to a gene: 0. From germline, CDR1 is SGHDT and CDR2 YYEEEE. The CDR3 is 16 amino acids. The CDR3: CASSLGLAGNTGELFF. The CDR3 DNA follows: TGTGCCAGCAGCTTGGGACTAGCGGGGAACACCGGGGAGCTGTTTTTT.

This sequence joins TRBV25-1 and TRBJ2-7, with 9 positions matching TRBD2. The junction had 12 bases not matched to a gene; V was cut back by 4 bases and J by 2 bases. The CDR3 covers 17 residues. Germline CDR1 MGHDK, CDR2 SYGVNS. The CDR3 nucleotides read TGTGCCAGCAGTGCAGGTCCCGCGGGAGGGGGGGCCTACGAGCAGTACTTC. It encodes CASSAGPAGGGAYEQYF.

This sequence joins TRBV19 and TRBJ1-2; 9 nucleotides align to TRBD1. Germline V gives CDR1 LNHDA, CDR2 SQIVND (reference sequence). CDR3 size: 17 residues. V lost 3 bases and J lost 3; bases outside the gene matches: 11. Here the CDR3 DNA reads TGTGCCAGTAGTATCGGGACAGGGCAAAAATGGGACTATGGCTACACCTTC. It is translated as CASSIGTGQKWDYGYTF. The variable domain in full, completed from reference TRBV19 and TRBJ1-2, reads DGGITQSPKYLFRKEGQNVTLSCEQNLNHDAMYWYRQDPGQGLRLIYYSQIVNDFQKGDIAEGYSVSREKKESFPLTVTSAQKNPTAFYLCASSIGTGQKWDYGYTFGSGTRLTVV.

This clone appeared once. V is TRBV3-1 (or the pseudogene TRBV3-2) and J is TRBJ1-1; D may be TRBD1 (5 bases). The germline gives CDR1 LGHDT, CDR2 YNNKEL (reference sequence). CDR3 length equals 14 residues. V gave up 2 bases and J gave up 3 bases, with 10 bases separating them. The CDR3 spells CASSQPGKDTEAFF. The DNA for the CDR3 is TGTGCCAGCAGCCAACCAGGGAAGGACACTGAAGCTTTCTTT.

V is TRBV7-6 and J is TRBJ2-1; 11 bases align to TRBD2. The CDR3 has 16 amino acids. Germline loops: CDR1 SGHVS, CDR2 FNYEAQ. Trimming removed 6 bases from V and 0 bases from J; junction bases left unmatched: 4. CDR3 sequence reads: CASRPSGGSSYNEQFF. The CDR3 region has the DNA TGTGCCAGCAGACCTAGCGGGGGGAGCTCCTACAATGAGCAGTTCTTC.

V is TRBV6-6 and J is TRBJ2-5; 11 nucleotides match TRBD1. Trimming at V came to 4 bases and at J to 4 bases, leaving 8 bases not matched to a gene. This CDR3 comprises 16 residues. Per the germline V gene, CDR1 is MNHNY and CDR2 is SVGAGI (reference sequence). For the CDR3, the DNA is TGTGCCAGCAGTTTCCCGGGACAGGGGGGCGGAGAGACCCAGTACTTC. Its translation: CASSFPGQGGGETQYF.

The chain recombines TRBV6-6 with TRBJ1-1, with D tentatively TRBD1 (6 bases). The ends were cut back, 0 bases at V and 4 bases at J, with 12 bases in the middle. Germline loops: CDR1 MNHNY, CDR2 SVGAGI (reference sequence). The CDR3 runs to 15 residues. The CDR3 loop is CASSYSGQGSTEAFF. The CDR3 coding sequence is TGTGCCAGCAGTTACTCTGGCCAGGGGAGCACTGAAGCTTTCTTT.

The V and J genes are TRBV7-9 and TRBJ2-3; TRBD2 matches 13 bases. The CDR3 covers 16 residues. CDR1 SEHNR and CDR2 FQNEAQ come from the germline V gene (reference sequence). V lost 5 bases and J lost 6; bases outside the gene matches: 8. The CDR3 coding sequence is TGTGCCAGCAGCCCAAGACTAGCGGGGGGTTGGGATACGCAGTATTTT. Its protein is CASSPRLAGGWDTQYF. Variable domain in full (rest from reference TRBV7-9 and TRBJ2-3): DTGVSQNPRHKITKRGQNVTFRCDPISEHNRLYWYRQTLGQGPEFLTYFQNEAQLEKSRLLSDRFSAERPKGSFSTLEIQRTEQGDSAMYLCASSPRLAGGWDTQYFGPGTRLTVL.

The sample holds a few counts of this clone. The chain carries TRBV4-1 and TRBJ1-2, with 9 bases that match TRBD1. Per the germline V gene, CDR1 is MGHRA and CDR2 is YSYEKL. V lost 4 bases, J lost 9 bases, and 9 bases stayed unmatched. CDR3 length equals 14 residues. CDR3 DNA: TGCGCCAGCAGCCTGGGACAGGGTGGGATGAGCTACACCTTC. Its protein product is CASSLGQGGMSYTF.

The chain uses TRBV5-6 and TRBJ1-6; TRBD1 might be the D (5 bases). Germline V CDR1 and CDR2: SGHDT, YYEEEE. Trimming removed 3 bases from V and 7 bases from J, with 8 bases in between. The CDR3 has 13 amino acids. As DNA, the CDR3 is TGTGCCAGCAGCTCCTCAGGGAATTCACCCCTCCACTTT. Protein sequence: CASSSSGNSPLHF.

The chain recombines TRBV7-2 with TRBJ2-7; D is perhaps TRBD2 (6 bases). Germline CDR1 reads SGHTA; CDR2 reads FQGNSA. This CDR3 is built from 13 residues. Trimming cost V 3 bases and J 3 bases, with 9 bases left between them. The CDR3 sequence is CASSLGLNYEQYF. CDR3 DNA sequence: TGTGCCAGCAGCTTGGGACTCAACTACGAGCAGTACTTC.

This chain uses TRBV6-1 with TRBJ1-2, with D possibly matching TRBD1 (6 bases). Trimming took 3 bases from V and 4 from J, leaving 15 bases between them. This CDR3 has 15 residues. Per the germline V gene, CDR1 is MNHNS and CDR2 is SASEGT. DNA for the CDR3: TGTGCCAGCAGTGAGGGAACAGGGTTTTTCTATGGCTACACCTTC. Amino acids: CASSEGTGFFYGYTF.

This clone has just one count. CDR3 sequence: CASSIDPWTGADNEQFF. The CDR3 nucleotides read TGTGCCAGTAGTATAGATCCCTGGACAGGGGCCGACAATGAGCAGTTCTTC. The gene calls are TRBV19 and TRBJ2-1; TRBD1 matches at 9 bases. The CDR3 sequence is 17 residues long. Germline CDR1 reads LNHDA; CDR2 reads SQIVND (reference sequence). V shed 0 bases and J 5 bases; nucleotides not matched to a gene: 8.

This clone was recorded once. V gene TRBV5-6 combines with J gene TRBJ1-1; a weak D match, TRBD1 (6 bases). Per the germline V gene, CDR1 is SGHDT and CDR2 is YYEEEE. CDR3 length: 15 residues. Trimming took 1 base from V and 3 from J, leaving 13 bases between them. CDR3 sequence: CASSLFSQGYTEAFF. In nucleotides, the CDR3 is TGTGCCAGCAGCTTGTTCTCACAGGGATACACTGAAGCTTTCTTT.

Here the CDR3 reads CASSERFWNTEAFF. The CDR3 DNA reads TGTGCCAGCAGTGAACGTTTTTGGAACACTGAAGCTTTCTTT. The rearrangement joins TRBV6-1 to TRBJ1-1; no firm D call. Trimming stripped 2 bases from V and 1 base from J, with 8 bases between. The germline gives CDR1 MNHNS, CDR2 SASEGT. The length of the CDR3 is 14 residues.

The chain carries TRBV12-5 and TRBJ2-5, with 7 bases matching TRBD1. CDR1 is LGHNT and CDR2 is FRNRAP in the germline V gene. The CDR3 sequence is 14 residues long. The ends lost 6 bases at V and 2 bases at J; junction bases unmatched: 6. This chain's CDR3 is CASGLLGQQETQYF. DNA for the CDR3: TGTGCTAGTGGCTTATTGGGACAGCAAGAGACCCAGTACTTC. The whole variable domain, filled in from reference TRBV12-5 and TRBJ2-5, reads DARVTQTPRHKVTEMGQEVTMRCQPILGHNTVFWYRQTMMQGLELLAYFRNRAPLDDSGMPKDRFSAEMPDATLATLKIQPSEPRDSAVYFCASGLLGQQETQYFGPGTRLLVL.

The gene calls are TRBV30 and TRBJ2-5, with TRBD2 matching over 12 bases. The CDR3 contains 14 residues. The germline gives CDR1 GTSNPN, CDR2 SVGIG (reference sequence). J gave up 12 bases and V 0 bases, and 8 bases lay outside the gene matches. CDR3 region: CAWSVLAGGAEEYF. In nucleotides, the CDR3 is TGTGCCTGGAGTGTACTAGCGGGGGGCGCGGAGGAGTACTTC.

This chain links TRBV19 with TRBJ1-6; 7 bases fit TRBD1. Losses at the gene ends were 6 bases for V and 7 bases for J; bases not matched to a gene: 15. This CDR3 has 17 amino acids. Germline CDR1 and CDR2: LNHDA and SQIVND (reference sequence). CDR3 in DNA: TGTGCCAGTAGGTCCGGGACAGACGGCCGTTTAAATTCACCCCTCCACTTT. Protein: CASRSGTDGRLNSPLHF.

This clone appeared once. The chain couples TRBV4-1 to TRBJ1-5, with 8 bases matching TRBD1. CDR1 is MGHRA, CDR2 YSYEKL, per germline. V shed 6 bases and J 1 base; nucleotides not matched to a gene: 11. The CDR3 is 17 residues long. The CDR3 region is CASRPGQGPLSNQPQHF. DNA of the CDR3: TGCGCCAGCAGACCTGGACAGGGCCCCTTGAGCAATCAGCCCCAGCATTTT.

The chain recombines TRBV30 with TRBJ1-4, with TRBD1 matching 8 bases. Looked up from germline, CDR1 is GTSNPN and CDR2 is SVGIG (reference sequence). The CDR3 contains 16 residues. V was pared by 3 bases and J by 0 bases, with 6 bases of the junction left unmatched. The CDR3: CAWSRTGSSTNEKLFF. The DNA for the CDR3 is TGTGCCTGGAGCCGGACAGGGTCTTCAACTAATGAAAAACTGTTTTTT. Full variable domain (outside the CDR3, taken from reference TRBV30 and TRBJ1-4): SQTIHQWPATLVQPVGSPLSLECTVEGTSNPNLYWYRQAAGRGLQLLFYSVGIGQISSEVPQNLSASRPQDRQFILSSKKLLLSDSGFYLCAWSRTGSSTNEKLFFGSGTQLSVL.

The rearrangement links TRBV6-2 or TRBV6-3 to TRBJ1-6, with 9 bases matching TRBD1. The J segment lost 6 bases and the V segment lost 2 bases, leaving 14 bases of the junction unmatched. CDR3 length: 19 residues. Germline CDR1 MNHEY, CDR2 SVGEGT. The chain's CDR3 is CASSYGGTGPRRVNSPLHF. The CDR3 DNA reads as TGTGCCAGCAGTTACGGGGGGACAGGGCCGAGAAGAGTTAATTCACCCCTCCACTTT.